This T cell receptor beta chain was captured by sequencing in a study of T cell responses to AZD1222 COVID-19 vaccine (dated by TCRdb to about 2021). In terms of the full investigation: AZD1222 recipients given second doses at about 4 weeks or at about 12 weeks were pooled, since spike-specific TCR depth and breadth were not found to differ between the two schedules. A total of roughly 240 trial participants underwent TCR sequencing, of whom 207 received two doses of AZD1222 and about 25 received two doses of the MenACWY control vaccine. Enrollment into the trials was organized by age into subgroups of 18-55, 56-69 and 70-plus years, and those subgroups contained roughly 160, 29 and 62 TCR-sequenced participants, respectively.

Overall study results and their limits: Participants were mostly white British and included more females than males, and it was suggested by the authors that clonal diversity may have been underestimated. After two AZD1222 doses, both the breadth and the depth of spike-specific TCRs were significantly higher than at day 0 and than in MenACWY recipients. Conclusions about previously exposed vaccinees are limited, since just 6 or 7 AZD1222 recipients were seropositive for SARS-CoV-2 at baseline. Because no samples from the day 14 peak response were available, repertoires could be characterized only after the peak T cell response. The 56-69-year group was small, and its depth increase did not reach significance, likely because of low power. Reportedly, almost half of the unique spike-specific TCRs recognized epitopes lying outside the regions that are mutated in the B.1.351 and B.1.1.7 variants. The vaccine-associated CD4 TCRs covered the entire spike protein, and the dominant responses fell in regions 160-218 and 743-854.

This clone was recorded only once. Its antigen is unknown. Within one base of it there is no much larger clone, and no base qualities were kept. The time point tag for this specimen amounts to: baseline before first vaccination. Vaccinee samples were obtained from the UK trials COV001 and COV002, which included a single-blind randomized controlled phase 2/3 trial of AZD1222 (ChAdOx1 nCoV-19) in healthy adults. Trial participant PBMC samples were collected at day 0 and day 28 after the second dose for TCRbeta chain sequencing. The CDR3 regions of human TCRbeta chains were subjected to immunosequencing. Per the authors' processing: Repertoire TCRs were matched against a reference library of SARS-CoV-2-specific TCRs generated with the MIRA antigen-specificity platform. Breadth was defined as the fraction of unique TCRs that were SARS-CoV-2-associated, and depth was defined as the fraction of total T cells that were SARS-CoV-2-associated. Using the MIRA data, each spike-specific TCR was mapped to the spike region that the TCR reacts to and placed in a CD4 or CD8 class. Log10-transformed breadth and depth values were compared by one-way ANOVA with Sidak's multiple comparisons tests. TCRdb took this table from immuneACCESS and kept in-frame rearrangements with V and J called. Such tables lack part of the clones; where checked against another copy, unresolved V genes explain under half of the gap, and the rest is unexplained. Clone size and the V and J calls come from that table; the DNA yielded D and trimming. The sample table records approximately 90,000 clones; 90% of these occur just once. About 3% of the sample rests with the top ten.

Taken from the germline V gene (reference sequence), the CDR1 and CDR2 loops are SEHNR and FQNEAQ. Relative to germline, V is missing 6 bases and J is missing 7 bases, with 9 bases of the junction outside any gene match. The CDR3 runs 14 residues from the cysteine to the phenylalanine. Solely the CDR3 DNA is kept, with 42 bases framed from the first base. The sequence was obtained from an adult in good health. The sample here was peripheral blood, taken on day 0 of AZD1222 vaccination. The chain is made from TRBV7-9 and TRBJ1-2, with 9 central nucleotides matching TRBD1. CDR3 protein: CASSLIQGAFGYTF. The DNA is TGTGCCAGCAGTTTAATACAGGGGGCTTTTGGCTACACCTTC.